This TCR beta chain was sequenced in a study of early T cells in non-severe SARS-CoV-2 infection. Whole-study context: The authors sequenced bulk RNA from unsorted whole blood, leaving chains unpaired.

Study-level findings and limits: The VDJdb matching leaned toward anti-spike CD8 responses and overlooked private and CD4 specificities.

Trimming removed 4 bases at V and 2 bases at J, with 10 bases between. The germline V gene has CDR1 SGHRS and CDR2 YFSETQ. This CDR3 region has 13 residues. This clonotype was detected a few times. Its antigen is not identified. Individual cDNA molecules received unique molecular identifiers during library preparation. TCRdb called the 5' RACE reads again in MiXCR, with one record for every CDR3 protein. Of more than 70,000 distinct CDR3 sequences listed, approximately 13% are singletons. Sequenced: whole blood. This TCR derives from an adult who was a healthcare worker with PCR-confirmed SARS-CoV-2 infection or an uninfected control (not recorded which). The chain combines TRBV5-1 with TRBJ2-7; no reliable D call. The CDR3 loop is CASSKDGAYEQYF. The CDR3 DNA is TGCGCCAGCAGCAAGGACGGCGCCTACGAGCAGTACTTC.